The 22 T cell receptor beta chains presented below share a single source sample, sequenced in a study of OX40 agonist ivuxolimab in advanced cancers. The assay was immunoSEQ multiplex PCR, and TCRdb's table has in-frame clones only and misses some. The data hold about 59,000 clones, with approximately 94% observed a single time. Sequences were derived from CD4+ or CD8+ T cells sorted from blood, sampled in a trial of the OX40 agonist ivuxolimab. Receptors originate from an adult with an advanced solid tumor such as melanoma, head and neck, liver or kidney cancer.

The chain has TRBV9 and TRBJ1-4; TRBD1 might be the D (6 bases). Germline loops: CDR1 SGDLS, CDR2 YYNGEE. Deletions cut 4 bases from V and 5 bases from J, with 15 bases between. CDR3 length: 15 residues. The CDR3 sequence is CASSTGTAQNEKLFF. The CDR3 DNA sequence: TGTGCCAGCAGCACAGGGACGGCTCAAAATGAAAAACTGTTTTTT.

The chain recombines TRBV9 with TRBJ2-7; D may be TRBD2 (6 bases). Per germline, CDR1 SGDLS and CDR2 YYNGEE. V dropped 4 bases and J dropped 2 bases, with 19 bases sitting between them. CDR3 size: 16 residues. CDR3 sequence reads: CASSPAPGTSPYEQYF. DNA for the CDR3: TGTGCCAGCAGCCCCGCCCCCGGGACTTCACCCTACGAGCAGTACTTC.

The genes are TRBV13 and TRBJ2-5; D gene ambiguous. Looked up from germline, CDR1 is PRHDT and CDR2 is FYEKMQ (reference sequence). With 2 bases removed from V and 5 bases from J, the gap between germline ends came to 6 bases. This CDR3 region has 12 residues. This CDR3 reads CASSLYGETQYF. The CDR3 DNA sequence: TGTGCCAGCAGCTTATATGGGGAGACCCAGTACTTC.

This rearrangement joins TRBV5-5 to TRBJ2-7, with D perhaps TRBD1 or TRBD2 (5 bases each). With 0 bases removed from V and 2 bases from J, the gap between germline ends came to 12 bases. There are 15 residues in the CDR3. The germline gives CDR1 SGHKS, CDR2 YYEKEE (reference sequence). This chain's CDR3 is CASSLDGGLAYEQYF. DNA for the CDR3: TGTGCCAGCAGCTTGGATGGGGGATTGGCCTACGAGCAGTACTTC.

A note on this clone: A far larger clone is off by one base, so a read error is likely. Other DNA sequences within the sample encode an identical CDR3. The chain recombines TRBV4-1 with TRBJ1-5; the D gene is possibly TRBD1 (5 bases). Per germline, CDR1 MGHRA and CDR2 YSYEKL. CDR3 length equals 15 residues. Trimming cost V 3 bases and J 3 bases, with 12 bases left between them. This chain's CDR3 is CASSQEAGNNQPQHF. In DNA, the CDR3 is TGCGCCAGCAGCCAGGAAGCAGGGAACAATCAGCCCCAGCATTTT.

In nucleotides, the CDR3 is TGTGCCAGCAGGGTTCAGGGGGCACCAGAGACCCAGTACTTC. Translated: CASRVQGAPETQYF. V usage is TRBV7-9 and J usage is TRBJ2-5; 8 nucleotides match TRBD1. Per germline, CDR1 SEHNR and CDR2 FQNEAQ (reference sequence). There are 14 residues in the CDR3. Losses at the gene ends were 6 bases for V and 4 bases for J; bases not matched to a gene: 7.

The chain joins TRBV9 to TRBJ2-1; TRBD2 agrees at 8 bases. J gave up 5 bases and V 4 bases, and 8 bases lay outside the gene matches. The germline V gene has CDR1 SGDLS and CDR2 YYNGEE. The CDR3 covers 15 residues. CDR3 in DNA: TGTGCCAGCAGCACAAGCGGGAGCGATGACAATGAGCAGTTCTTC. It encodes CASSTSGSDDNEQFF. Full variable domain (rest looked up from reference TRBV9 and TRBJ2-1): DSGVTQTPKHLITATGQRVTLRCSPRSGDLSVYWYQQSLDQGLQFLIQYYNGEERAKGNILERFSAQQFPDLHSELNLSSLELGDSALYFCASSTSGSDDNEQFFGPGTRLTVL.

This chain connects TRBV5-6 to TRBJ2-1, with a tentative D call TRBD2 (6 bases). V shed 3 bases and J shed 9 bases, with 19 bases lying between them. Germline loops: CDR1 SGHDT, CDR2 YYEEEE. CDR3 size: 15 residues. The DNA of the CDR3 is TGTGCCAGCAGCTACGTATCGTCTCGGGAGATTGAGCAGTTCTTC. It is translated as CASSYVSSREIEQFF.

The rearrangement links TRBV4-2 to TRBJ2-1; TRBD2 aligns across 10 bases. Germline assignment: CDR1 LGHNA and CDR2 YNFKEQ. The CDR3 consists of 17 residues. The V gene end was trimmed by 0 bases and the J gene end by 4 bases; junction bases not matched to a gene: 6. CDR3 region: CASSQEPLAGVYNEQFF. Written as DNA, the CDR3 is TGTGCCAGCAGCCAAGAGCCCCTAGCGGGGGTTTACAATGAGCAGTTCTTC.

The V and J genes are TRBV10-3 and TRBJ2-7; TRBD2 matches 8 bases. This CDR3 has 19 amino acids. The V and J ends lost 6 bases and 0 bases, in that order; junction bases with no gene match: 19. The V gene's germline CDR1 is ENHRY and CDR2 SYGVKD. CDR3 sequence reads: CAISDLLAGREGHSYEQYF. CDR3 nucleotide sequence: TGTGCCATCAGCGATCTACTAGCCGGTCGGGAGGGCCACTCCTACGAGCAGTACTTC.

The J gene is TRBJ2-7, the V gene TRBV27; D possibly corresponds to TRBD2 (6 bases). Trimming shortened V by 7 bases and J by 0 bases, and 13 bases separated the two germline ends. In germline, CDR1 is MNHEY, CDR2 SMNVEV (reference sequence). This CDR3 is 14 amino acids long. CDR3 amino acids: CASTPGLFSYEQYF. CDR3 DNA: TGTGCCAGCACCCCGGGACTCTTCTCCTACGAGCAGTACTTC.

This clone appeared once. The CDR3 spells CASGTLGEGRTEAFF. DNA of the CDR3: TGTGCCAGCGGGACCCTGGGGGAGGGGAGGACTGAAGCTTTCTTT. V and J are TRBV27 and TRBJ1-1; D perhaps matches TRBD1 (5 bases). From germline, CDR1 is MNHEY and CDR2 SMNVEV (reference sequence). V lost 8 bases and J lost 5, with 21 bases in between. The length of the CDR3 is 15 residues.

The chain joins TRBV12-5 to TRBJ2-5; no clear D gene. Between the trimmed V and J ends, which lost 0 bases and 4 bases, there was a span of 12 bases. Germline V gene lookup returns CDR1 LGHNT and CDR2 FRNRAP. This CDR3 region has 15 residues. In DNA, the CDR3 is TGTGCTAGTGGTTTGGTTTCCCCGTGGGTAGAGACCCAGTACTTC. Translated: CASGLVSPWVETQYF.

As to this clone: Mismatch with germline at one junction end may stem from a read error. The chain couples TRBV27 to TRBJ2-1; 7 nucleotides agree with TRBD2. The CDR3 covers 15 residues. Germline lookup yields CDR1 MNHEY and CDR2 SMNVEV (reference sequence). Here the CDR3 DNA reads TGTGCCAGCTCAGCGGGGCTAACGCCCTACAATGAGCGGTTCTTC. Translation gives CASSAGLTPYNERFF.

This clone was observed a few times. The V call is TRBV19, the J call TRBJ1-1; D possibly corresponds to TRBD1 (5 bases). CDR1 and CDR2 (germline): LNHDA, SQIVND (reference sequence). V shed 7 bases and J shed 2 bases, with 8 bases lying between them. The CDR3 is made up of 12 amino acids. CDR3 sequence: CASTTGNTEAFF. In DNA form, the CDR3 reads TGTGCCAGTACCACAGGTAACACTGAAGCTTTCTTT.

The chain couples TRBV29-1 to TRBJ1-2; D gene ambiguous. Germline CDR1 is SQVTM and CDR2 is ANQGSEA. Trimming cost V 4 bases and J 5 bases, with 17 bases left between them. The CDR3 loop spans 14 amino acids. CDR3 DNA sequence: TGCAGCGTTGTGGCCTCCGGGGATGAATATGGCTACACCTTC. The encoded protein is CSVVASGDEYGYTF.

The gene calls are TRBV9 and TRBJ2-1; 12 bases are shared with TRBD2. CDR3 length equals 16 residues. V was clipped by 1 base and J by 7 bases; unmatched bases: 6. CDR1 and CDR2 (germline): SGDLS, YYNGEE. The CDR3 loop reads CASSVMTSGRWNEQFF. The CDR3 coding sequence is TGTGCCAGCAGCGTAATGACTAGCGGGAGATGGAATGAGCAGTTCTTC.

The J gene is TRBJ2-7, the V gene TRBV27; D is unresolved. V was trimmed by 11 bases and J by 4 bases, leaving 15 bases between them. The CDR3 sequence is 12 residues long. The germline V gene encodes CDR1 MNHEY and CDR2 SMNVEV (reference sequence). The CDR3 DNA sequence: TGTGCCTCCGGCCTACGATCATACGAGCAGTACTTC. Protein: CASGLRSYEQYF.

V usage is TRBV13 and J usage is TRBJ2-2, with TRBD1 matching over 10 bases. CDR3 size: 16 residues. Germline CDR1 and CDR2: PRHDT and FYEKMQ (reference sequence). The J segment lost 4 bases and the V segment lost 3 bases, leaving 5 bases of the junction unmatched. Here the CDR3 reads CASSFGQGEITGELFF. The CDR3 nucleotides are TGTGCCAGCAGCTTTGGACAGGGGGAGATCACCGGGGAGCTGTTTTTT.

The rearrangement joins TRBV25-1 to TRBJ2-3; the D gene is possibly TRBD2 (6 bases). The CDR3 spans 13 residues. The germline V gene has CDR1 MGHDK and CDR2 SYGVNS. Deletions cut 3 bases from V and 10 bases from J, with 14 bases between. CDR3 amino acids: CASSDLLAFAQYF. Here the CDR3 DNA reads TGTGCCAGCAGTGACTTACTAGCCTTTGCGCAGTATTTT.

The V gene is TRBV29-1, the J gene TRBJ1-5; weak D call: TRBD1 (5 bases). V lost 6 bases to trimming and J lost 2 bases, with 8 bases between them. This CDR3 comprises 12 residues. Per the germline V gene, CDR1 is SQVTM and CDR2 is ANQGSEA. The chain's CDR3 is CSVRAGNQPQHF. The DNA for the CDR3 is TGCAGCGTCAGGGCGGGCAATCAGCCCCAGCATTTT.

The V gene is TRBV27, the J gene TRBJ2-1, with D perhaps matching TRBD1 (6 bases). Germline V lookup: CDR1 MNHEY, CDR2 SMNVEV (reference sequence). The V gene lost 6 bases and the J gene lost 6 bases, with 15 bases spanning the gap. CDR3 size: 14 residues. The CDR3 reads CASSPFAGANEQFF. CDR3 DNA sequence: TGTGCCAGCAGCCCCTTCGCAGGGGCCAATGAGCAGTTCTTC.